Below, 22 T cell receptor beta chains from the same sample are listed, as sequenced in a study of OX40 agonist ivuxolimab in advanced cancers. Here immunoSEQ multiplex PCR was the method, and the copy in TCRdb shows in-frame clones only, minus some. The sample yields fewer than 70,000 clones, around nine tenths seen once. This sample comprised CD4+ or CD8+ T cells sorted from blood, obtained in a trial of the OX40 agonist ivuxolimab. These receptors were taken from an adult with an advanced solid tumor such as melanoma, head and neck, liver or kidney cancer.

The rearrangement uses TRBV2 and TRBJ2-4; D possibly corresponds to TRBD2 (6 bases). Trimming left V 8 bases short and J 5 bases short, with 19 bases between. The CDR3 extends over 15 amino acids. Per germline, CDR1 SNHLY and CDR2 FYNNEI. As DNA, the CDR3 is TGTGCCAGCGGAAAAGGAGGGTACGGGGAAAACATTCAGTACTTC. Amino acids: CASGKGGYGENIQYF. The whole variable domain, remainder taken from reference TRBV2 and TRBJ2-4, is EPEVTQTPSHQVTQMGQEVILRCVPISNHLYFYWYRQILGQKVEFLVSFYNNEISEKSEIFDDQFSVERPDGSNFTLKIRSTKLEDSAMYFCASGKGGYGENIQYFGAGTRLSVL.

The V and J genes are TRBV21-1 and TRBJ1-1. TRBV21-1 is a recognized pseudogene. This CDR3 has 13 residues. CDR3 DNA sequence: TGTGCCAGTACTTTGGACGTGAACACTGAAGCTTTCTTT. Translating it yields CASTLDVNTEAFF.

The chain employs TRBV5-4 and TRBJ2-3, with D unclear. There are 14 residues in the CDR3. The germline gives CDR1 SGHNT, CDR2 YYREEE (reference sequence). V was pared by 6 bases and J by 0 bases, with 11 bases between. The CDR3 loop is CASKAETSTDTQYF. The CDR3, as DNA: TGTGCCAGCAAGGCGGAAACGAGCACAGATACGCAGTATTTT.

The chain couples TRBV14 to TRBJ2-7; TRBD1 matches at 7 bases. V lost 7 bases and J lost 6; bases outside the gene matches: 9. Germline V gives CDR1 SGHDN, CDR2 FVKESK. This CDR3 is built from 13 residues. The CDR3 bases are TGTGCCAGCAAGGGGTACAGGGGTGGCGAGCAGTACTTC. It yields the protein CASKGYRGGEQYF.

The sample holds one count of this clone. The chain is built from TRBV5-1 and TRBJ2-1; 7 positions agree with TRBD2. Germline values: CDR1 SGHRS, CDR2 YFSETQ. The CDR3 totals 17 residues. Unmatched junction bases numbered 9, after V lost 3 bases and J lost 0 bases. Here the CDR3 DNA reads TGCGCCAGCAGCTCTGGTGAATGGGGGGGCTCCTACAATGAGCAGTTCTTC. Protein product: CASSSGEWGGSYNEQFF.

The gene calls are TRBV5-4 and TRBJ2-2; TRBD1 is a possible D gene (5 bases). Trimming stripped 0 bases from V and 6 bases from J, with 15 bases between. In germline, CDR1 is SGHNT, CDR2 YYREEE (reference sequence). The CDR3 is 16 amino acids. This CDR3 is CASSLEVAGYAGELFF. In DNA form, the CDR3 reads TGTGCCAGCAGCTTGGAGGTCGCAGGGTACGCCGGGGAGCTGTTTTTT. The complete variable domain, with remaining parts taken from reference TRBV5-4 and TRBJ2-2, reads ETGVTQSPTHLIKTRGQQVTLRCSSQSGHNTVSWYQQALGQGPQFIFQYYREEENGRGNFPPRFSGLQFPNYSSELNVNALELDDSALYLCASSLEVAGYAGELFFGEGSRLTVL.

For the CDR3, the DNA is TGCGCCAGCAGCTTGGGAGGGCGTTACACCGGGGAGCTGTTTTTT. This gives the protein CASSLGGRYTGELFF. The chain combines TRBV5-1 with TRBJ2-2; possibly TRBD2 for D (5 bases). The CDR3 contains 15 residues. Trimming pared 0 bases from V and 3 bases from J, leaving 9 bases between. Germline values: CDR1 SGHRS, CDR2 YFSETQ.

The genes are TRBV30 and TRBJ2-7; D could derive from TRBD1 or TRBD2 (5 bases each). The CDR3 loop spans 13 amino acids. Germline V gives CDR1 GTSNPN, CDR2 SVGIG (reference sequence). The CDR3 is CALIGHGLYEQYF. Written as DNA, the CDR3 is TGTGCATTGATCGGACACGGACTCTACGAGCAGTACTTC.

V is TRBV19 and J is TRBJ2-7; 8 bases match TRBD1. V dropped 6 bases and J dropped 3; count of bases not matched to a gene: 1. Germline-derived CDR1 and CDR2 are LNHDA and SQIVND (reference sequence). This CDR3 is 12 amino acids long. CDR3 sequence: CASSDRGYEQYF. The CDR3 region has the DNA TGTGCCAGTAGCGACAGGGGCTACGAGCAGTACTTC.

CDR3 region: CASSELPSGGPDTQYF. The CDR3 DNA follows: TGTGCCAGCAGTGAACTTCCTAGCGGTGGTCCAGATACGCAGTATTTT. The J gene is TRBJ2-3, the V gene TRBV6-1, with 7 bases that match TRBD2. Germline V gene sequence: CDR1 MNHNS, CDR2 SASEGT. The CDR3 runs 16 residues. The V gene end was trimmed by 2 bases and the J gene end by 4 bases; junction bases not matched to a gene: 9.

This clone was seen once. V usage is TRBV6-1 and J usage is TRBJ2-7, with 10 bases that match TRBD2. Germline-derived CDR1 and CDR2 are MNHNS and SASEGT. This CDR3 is built from 13 residues. V was clipped by 6 bases and J by 3 bases; unmatched bases: 2. This CDR3 reads CASRASGSYEQYF. The DNA of the CDR3 is TGTGCCAGCAGAGCTAGCGGGAGCTACGAGCAGTACTTC.

The chain is built from TRBV18 and TRBJ2-1; a possible D gene is TRBD2 (5 bases). There are 17 residues in the CDR3. The germline V gene encodes CDR1 KGHSH and CDR2 LQKENI. Trimming pared 1 base from V and 4 bases from J, leaving 17 bases between. The CDR3 spells CASSPLSSYKIYNEQFF. The CDR3, as DNA: TGTGCCAGCTCACCACTTTCTAGCTATAAGATTTACAATGAGCAGTTCTTC.

This chain links TRBV30 with TRBJ2-1, with 10 positions matching TRBD2. Trimming took 6 bases from V and 6 from J; bases not matched to a gene: 11. The CDR3 extends over 15 amino acids. Germline loops: CDR1 GTSNPN, CDR2 SVGIG (reference sequence). CDR3 residues: CACQDVGTSANEQFF. The CDR3 DNA reads TGTGCCTGCCAAGATGTTGGGACTAGCGCCAATGAGCAGTTCTTC. The full variable domain, with the rest looked up from reference TRBV30 and TRBJ2-1, is SQTIHQWPATLVQPVGSPLSLECTVEGTSNPNLYWYRQAAGRGLQLLFYSVGIGQISSEVPQNLSASRPQDRQFILSSKKLLLSDSGFYLCACQDVGTSANEQFFGPGTRLTVL.

Within the sample, this clone is medium-sized. The gene calls are TRBV6-1 and TRBJ1-3; D is perhaps TRBD1 (5 bases). The CDR3 has 13 residues. Trimming took off 6 bases at V and 2 bases at J, with 8 bases between the two ends. Germline V gene lookup returns CDR1 MNHNS and CDR2 SASEGT. The CDR3 sequence: CASSQGAGNTIYF. DNA for the CDR3: TGTGCCAGCAGCCAGGGCGCTGGAAACACCATATATTTT.

The gene calls are TRBV10-1 and TRBJ2-5; either TRBD1 or TRBD2 may fit D (5 bases each). Germline lookup yields CDR1 WNHNN and CDR2 SYGVQD (reference sequence). V gave up 2 bases and J gave up 1 base, with 11 bases separating them. This CDR3 is 15 amino acids long. The CDR3 DNA is TGCGCCAGCAGTGAGCCGGGACCAGGCCAAGAGACCCAGTACTTC. This encodes CASSEPGPGQETQYF.

This clone was seen a handful of times. The chain has TRBV4-1 and TRBJ1-2, with 10 bases matching TRBD1. The CDR3 is made up of 17 amino acids. The V and J ends lost 2 bases and 4 bases, in that order; junction bases with no gene match: 10. Germline values: CDR1 MGHRA, CDR2 YSYEKL. CDR3 DNA sequence: TGCGCCAGCAGCCAATCTCACGGGACAGGGGCGTCCTATGGCTACACCTTC. The encoded protein is CASSQSHGTGASYGYTF.

The rearrangement links TRBV6-5 to TRBJ2-6, with D unclear. V lost 0 bases to trimming and J lost 1 base, with 1 base between them. This CDR3 is built from 14 residues. The germline CDR1 and CDR2 sequences are MNHEY and SVGAGI. Here the CDR3 reads CASSYSSGANVLTF. CDR3 bases: TGTGCCAGCAGTTACTCGTCTGGGGCCAACGTCCTGACTTTC.

This rearrangement joins TRBV7-8 to TRBJ2-5; D not certain. The CDR3 sequence is 12 residues long. Trimming removed 5 bases at V and 1 base at J, with 5 bases between. Germline CDR1 is SGHVS and CDR2 is FQNEAQ. The CDR3 is CASSRTQETQYF. In DNA form, the CDR3 reads TGTGCCAGCAGCCGTACCCAAGAGACCCAGTACTTC.

This clone has a single count. V usage is TRBV6-1 and J usage is TRBJ2-1; a weak D match, TRBD1 (6 bases). V lost 3 bases and J 7 bases, leaving 16 bases between the germline ends. CDR1 and CDR2 (germline): MNHNS, SASEGT. This CDR3 comprises 15 residues. The CDR3 DNA reads TGTGCCAGCAGTGATTGGGCAGGGGTAGGGAATGAGCAGTTCTTC. As protein: CASSDWAGVGNEQFF.

About this clone: At one end the junction does not follow the germline gene, possibly because of a read error. The chain combines TRBV6-1 with TRBJ1-2; 7 bases match TRBD1. Germline V lookup: CDR1 MNHNS, CDR2 SASEGT. This CDR3 region has 15 residues. The CDR3: CASRDQTGTAYGYTF. The DNA of the CDR3 is TGTGCCAGCAGAGACCAAACCGGGACAGCCTATGGCTACACCTTT.

This chain connects TRBV14 to TRBJ1-6, with D unclear. Germline V gene lookup returns CDR1 SGHDN and CDR2 FVKESK. Trimming removed 4 bases from V and 7 bases from J, with 11 bases in between. The CDR3 loop spans 14 amino acids. The chain's CDR3 is CASSPGLMNSPLHF. Written as DNA, the CDR3 is TGTGCCAGCAGCCCAGGCCTAATGAATTCACCCCTCCACTTT.

This clone occurred a few times. The chain is built from TRBV29-1 and TRBJ2-3, with 15 bases that match TRBD2. Germline CDR1 and CDR2: SQVTM and ANQGSEA. V was pared by 6 bases and J by 1 base, with 5 bases of the junction left unmatched. The CDR3 loop spans 16 amino acids. CDR3 sequence: CSVGTSGRRGTDTQYF. The CDR3 nucleotides are TGCAGCGTCGGGACTAGCGGGAGGAGGGGCACAGATACGCAGTATTTT.